This T cell receptor beta chain appears in the sequencing data of a study of shared clonotypes between healthy human individuals. Per germline, CDR1 SNHLY and CDR2 FYNNEI. Germline trimming cut 3 bases from V and 2 bases from J; bases unmatched to any gene: 12. CDR3 length: 18 amino acids. In its sample, this clone was seen a few times. Some clones are missing from TCRdb's copy, which holds only in-frame ones; the method was immunoSEQ multiplex PCR. Of some 300,000 clones in the sample, less than 85% were seen once. The chain recombines TRBV2 with TRBJ2-7; 11 bases are shared with TRBD2. The sample taken for sequencing was memory CD4+ T cells sorted from blood. Sample subset: CD45RA-negative fraction. This clonotype was obtained from a man aged 30 to 45 in good health. CDR3 coding DNA: TGTGCCAGCAGTGAGATAGCGGGAGGGCCGCTTCTCCCCTACGAGCAGTACTTC. This translates into CASSEIAGGPLLPYEQYF.